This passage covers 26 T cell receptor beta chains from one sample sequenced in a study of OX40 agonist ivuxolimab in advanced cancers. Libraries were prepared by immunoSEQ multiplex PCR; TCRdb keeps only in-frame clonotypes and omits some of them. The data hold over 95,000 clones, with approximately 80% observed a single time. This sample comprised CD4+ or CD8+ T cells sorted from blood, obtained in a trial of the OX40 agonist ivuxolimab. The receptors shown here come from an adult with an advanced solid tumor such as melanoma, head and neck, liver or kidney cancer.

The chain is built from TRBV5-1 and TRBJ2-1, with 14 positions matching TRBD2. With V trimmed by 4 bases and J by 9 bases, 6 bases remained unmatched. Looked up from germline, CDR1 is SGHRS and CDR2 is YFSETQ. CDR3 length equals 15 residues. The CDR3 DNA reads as TGCGCCAGCAGCCAACCAGGACTAGCGGGAGGTGAGCAGTTCTTC. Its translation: CASSQPGLAGGEQFF.

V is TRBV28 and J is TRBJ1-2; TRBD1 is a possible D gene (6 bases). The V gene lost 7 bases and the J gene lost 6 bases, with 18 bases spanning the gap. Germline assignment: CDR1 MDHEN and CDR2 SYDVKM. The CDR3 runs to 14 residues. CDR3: CASITEGGAHGYTF. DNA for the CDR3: TGTGCCAGCATTACCGAAGGGGGGGCGCATGGCTACACCTTC.

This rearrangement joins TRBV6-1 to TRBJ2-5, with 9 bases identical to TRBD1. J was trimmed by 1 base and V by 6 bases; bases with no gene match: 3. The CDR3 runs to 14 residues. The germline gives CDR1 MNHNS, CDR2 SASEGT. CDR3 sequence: CASRVQGAQETQYF. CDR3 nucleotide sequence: TGTGCCAGCAGGGTACAGGGGGCCCAAGAGACCCAGTACTTC.

As DNA, the CDR3 is TGTGCCAGTGGGATGAGATCCCACTCTGGAAACACCATATATTTT. It translates to CASGMRSHSGNTIYF. The chain is built from TRBV19 and TRBJ1-3, with D uncertain. Trimming stripped 8 bases from V and 0 bases from J, with 14 bases between. CDR1 and CDR2 from the germline V gene are LNHDA and SQIVND (reference sequence). The CDR3 covers 15 residues.

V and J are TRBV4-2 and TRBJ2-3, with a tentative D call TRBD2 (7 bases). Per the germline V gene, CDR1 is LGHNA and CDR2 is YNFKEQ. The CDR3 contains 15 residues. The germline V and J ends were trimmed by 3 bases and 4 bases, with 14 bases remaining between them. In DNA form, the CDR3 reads TGTGCCAGCAGCCAGAGGGGGGGCAACGCAGATACGCAGTATTTT. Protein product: CASSQRGGNADTQYF.

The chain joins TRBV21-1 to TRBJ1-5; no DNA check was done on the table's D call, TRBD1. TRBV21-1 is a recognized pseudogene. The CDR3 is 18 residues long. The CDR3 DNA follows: TGTGCCAGCAGCAAAGCGTGGAGGGGGCTCCATAGCAATCAGCCCCAGCATTTT. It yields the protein CASSKAWRGLHSNQPQHF.

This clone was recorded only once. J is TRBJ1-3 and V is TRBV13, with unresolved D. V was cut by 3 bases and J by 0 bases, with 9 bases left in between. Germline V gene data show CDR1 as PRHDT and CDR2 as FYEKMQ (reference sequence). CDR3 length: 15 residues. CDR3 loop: CASSLYILSGNTIYF. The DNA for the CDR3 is TGTGCCAGCAGCTTGTACATACTCTCTGGAAACACCATATATTTT. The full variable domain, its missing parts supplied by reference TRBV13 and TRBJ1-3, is AAGVIQSPRHLIKEKRETATLKCYPIPRHDTVYWYQQGPGQDPQFLISFYEKMQSDKGSIPDRFSAQQFSDYHSELNMSSLELGDSALYFCASSLYILSGNTIYFGEGSWLTVV.

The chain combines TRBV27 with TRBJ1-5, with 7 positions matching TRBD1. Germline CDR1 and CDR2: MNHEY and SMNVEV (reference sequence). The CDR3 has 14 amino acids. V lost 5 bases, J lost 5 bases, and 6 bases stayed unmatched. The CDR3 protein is CASSRGQRDQPQHF. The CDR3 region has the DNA TGTGCCAGCAGTAGGGGACAGCGCGATCAGCCCCAGCATTTT.

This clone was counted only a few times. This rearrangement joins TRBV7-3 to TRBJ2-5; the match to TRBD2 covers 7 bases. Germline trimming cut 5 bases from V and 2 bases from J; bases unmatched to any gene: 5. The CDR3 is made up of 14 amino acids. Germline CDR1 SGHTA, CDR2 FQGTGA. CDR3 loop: CASSAAGRQETQYF. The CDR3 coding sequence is TGTGCCAGCAGCGCAGCGGGGAGGCAAGAGACCCAGTACTTC.

CDR3 amino acids: CASSSPLEGGPGELFF. The DNA of the CDR3 is TGCGCCAGCAGCTCGCCCTTAGAGGGAGGGCCCGGGGAGCTGTTTTTT. This chain uses TRBV5-1 with TRBJ2-2, with 7 bases matching TRBD2. CDR1 is SGHRS and CDR2 is YFSETQ in the germline V gene. The CDR3 contains 16 residues. V dropped 3 bases and J dropped 6; count of bases not matched to a gene: 11.

The CDR3 sequence is CATQNPGGANTIYF. DNA of the CDR3: TGTGCCACCCAAAATCCGGGGGGCGCGAACACCATATATTTT. The chain is built from TRBV11-2 and TRBJ1-3; D is possibly TRBD1 (6 bases). Germline values: CDR1 SGHAT, CDR2 FQNNGV. The CDR3 has 14 amino acids. The ends were cut back, 10 bases at V and 7 bases at J, with 20 bases in the middle.

The CDR3 bases are TGTGCCAGCAGCACGCAGGGGGGGCTCGTCTATGGCTACACCTTC. Its translation: CASSTQGGLVYGYTF. V and J are TRBV5-6 and TRBJ1-2, with 7 bases fitting TRBD1. V shed 4 bases and J 4 bases; nucleotides not matched to a gene: 10. CDR3 size: 15 residues. The germline CDR1 and CDR2 sequences are SGHDT and YYEEEE.

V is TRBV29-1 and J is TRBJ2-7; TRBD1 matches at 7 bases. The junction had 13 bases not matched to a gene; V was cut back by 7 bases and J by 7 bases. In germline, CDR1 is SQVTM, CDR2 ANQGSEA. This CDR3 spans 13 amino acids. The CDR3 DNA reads TGCAGCGCCCTGGGACAGAGCTTAGGGGAGCAGTACTTC. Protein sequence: CSALGQSLGEQYF.

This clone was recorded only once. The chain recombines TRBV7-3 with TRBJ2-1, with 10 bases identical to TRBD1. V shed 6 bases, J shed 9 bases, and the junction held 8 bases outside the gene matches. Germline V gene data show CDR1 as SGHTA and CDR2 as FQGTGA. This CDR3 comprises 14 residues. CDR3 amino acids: CASSTGTGVSEQFF. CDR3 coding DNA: TGTGCCAGCAGTACCGGGACAGGGGTGAGTGAGCAGTTCTTC.

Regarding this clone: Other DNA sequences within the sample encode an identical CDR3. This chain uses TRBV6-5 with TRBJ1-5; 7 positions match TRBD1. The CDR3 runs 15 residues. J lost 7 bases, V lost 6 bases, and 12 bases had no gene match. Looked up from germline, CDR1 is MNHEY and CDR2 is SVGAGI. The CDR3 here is CASRHRGGKGQPQHF. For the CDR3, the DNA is TGTGCCAGCAGGCACAGGGGAGGTAAGGGGCAGCCCCAGCATTTT.

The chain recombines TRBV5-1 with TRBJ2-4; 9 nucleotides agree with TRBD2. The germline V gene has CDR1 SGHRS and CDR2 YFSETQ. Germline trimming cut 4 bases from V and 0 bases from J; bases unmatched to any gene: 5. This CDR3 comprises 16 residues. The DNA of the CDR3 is TGCGCCAGCAGCGACGGACTAGCGCTAGCCAAAAACATTCAGTACTTC. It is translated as CASSDGLALAKNIQYF.

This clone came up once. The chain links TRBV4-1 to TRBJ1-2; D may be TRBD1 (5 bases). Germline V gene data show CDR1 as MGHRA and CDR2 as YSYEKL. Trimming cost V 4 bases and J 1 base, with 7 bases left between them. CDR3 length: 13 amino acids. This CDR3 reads CASSLRDNYGYTF. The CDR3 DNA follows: TGCGCCAGCAGCCTCAGGGATAACTATGGCTACACCTTC.

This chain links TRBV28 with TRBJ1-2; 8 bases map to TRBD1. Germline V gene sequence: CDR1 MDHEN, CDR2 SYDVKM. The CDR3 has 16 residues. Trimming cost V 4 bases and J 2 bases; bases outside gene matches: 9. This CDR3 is CASSSSRTGMNYGYTF. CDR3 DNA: TGTGCCAGCAGTTCGAGTAGGACAGGGATGAACTATGGCTACACCTTC.

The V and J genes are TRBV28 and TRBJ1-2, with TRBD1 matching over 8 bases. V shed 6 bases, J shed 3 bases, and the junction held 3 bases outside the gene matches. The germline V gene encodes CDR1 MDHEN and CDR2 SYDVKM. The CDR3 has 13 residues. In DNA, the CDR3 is TGTGCCAGCAGCCCGGACAGGGACTATGGCTACACCTTC. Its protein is CASSPDRDYGYTF.

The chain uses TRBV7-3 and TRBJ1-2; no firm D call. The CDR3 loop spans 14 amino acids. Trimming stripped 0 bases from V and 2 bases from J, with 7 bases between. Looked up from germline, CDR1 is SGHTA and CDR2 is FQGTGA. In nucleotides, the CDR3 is TGTGCCAGCAGCTTAACCCGGGAAAACTATGGCTACACCTTC. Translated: CASSLTRENYGYTF. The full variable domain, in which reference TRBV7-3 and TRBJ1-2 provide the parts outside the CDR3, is GAGVSQTPSNKVTEKGKYVELRCDPISGHTALYWYRQSLGQGPEFLIYFQGTGAADDSGLPNDRFFAVRPEGSVSTLKIQRTERGDSAVYLCASSLTRENYGYTFGSGTRLTVV.

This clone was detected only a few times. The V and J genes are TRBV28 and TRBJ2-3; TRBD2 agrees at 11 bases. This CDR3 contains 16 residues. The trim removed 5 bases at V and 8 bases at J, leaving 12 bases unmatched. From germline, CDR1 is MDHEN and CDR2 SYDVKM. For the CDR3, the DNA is TGTGCCAGCAGTCGCGGGACTAGCGGTCTCAGGGGTACGCAGTATTTT. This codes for CASSRGTSGLRGTQYF.

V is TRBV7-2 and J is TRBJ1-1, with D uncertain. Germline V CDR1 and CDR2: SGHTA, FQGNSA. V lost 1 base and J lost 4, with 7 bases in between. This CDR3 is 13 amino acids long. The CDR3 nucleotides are TGTGCCAGCAGCTTAGATATCAGCACTGAAGCTTTCTTT. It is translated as CASSLDISTEAFF.

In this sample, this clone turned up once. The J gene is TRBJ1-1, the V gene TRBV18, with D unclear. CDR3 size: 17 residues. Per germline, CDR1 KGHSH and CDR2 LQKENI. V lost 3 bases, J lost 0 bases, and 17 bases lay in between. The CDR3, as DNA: TGTGCCAGCTCACCGCTAGGACCGAGTACTATGAACACTGAAGCTTTCTTT. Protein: CASSPLGPSTMNTEAFF. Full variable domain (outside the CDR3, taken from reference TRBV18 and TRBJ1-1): NAGVMQNPRHLVRRRGQEARLRCSPMKGHSHVYWYRQLPEEGLKFMVYLQKENIIDESGMPKERFSAEFPKEGPSILRIQQVVRGDSAAYFCASSPLGPSTMNTEAFFGQGTRLTVV.

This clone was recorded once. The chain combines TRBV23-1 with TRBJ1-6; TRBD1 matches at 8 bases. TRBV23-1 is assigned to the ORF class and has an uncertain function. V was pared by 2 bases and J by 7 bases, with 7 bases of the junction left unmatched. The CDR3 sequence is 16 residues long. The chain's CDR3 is CASSQRETGGNSPLHF. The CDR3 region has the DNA TGCGCCAGCAGTCAAAGGGAAACAGGGGGGAATTCACCCCTCCACTTT.

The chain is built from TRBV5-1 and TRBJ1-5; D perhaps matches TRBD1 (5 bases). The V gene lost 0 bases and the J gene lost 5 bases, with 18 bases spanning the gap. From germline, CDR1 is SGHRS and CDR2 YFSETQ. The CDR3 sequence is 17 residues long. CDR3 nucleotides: TGCGCCAGCAGCTTGGTCCCTTTGGGGCAGGCAGATCAGCCCCAGCATTTT. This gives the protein CASSLVPLGQADQPQHF.

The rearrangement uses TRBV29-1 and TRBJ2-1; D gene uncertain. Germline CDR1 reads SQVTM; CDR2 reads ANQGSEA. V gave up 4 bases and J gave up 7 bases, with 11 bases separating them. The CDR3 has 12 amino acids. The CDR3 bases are TGCAGCGTTGGGTCCGGGTGGAATGAGCAGTTCTTC. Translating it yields CSVGSGWNEQFF.